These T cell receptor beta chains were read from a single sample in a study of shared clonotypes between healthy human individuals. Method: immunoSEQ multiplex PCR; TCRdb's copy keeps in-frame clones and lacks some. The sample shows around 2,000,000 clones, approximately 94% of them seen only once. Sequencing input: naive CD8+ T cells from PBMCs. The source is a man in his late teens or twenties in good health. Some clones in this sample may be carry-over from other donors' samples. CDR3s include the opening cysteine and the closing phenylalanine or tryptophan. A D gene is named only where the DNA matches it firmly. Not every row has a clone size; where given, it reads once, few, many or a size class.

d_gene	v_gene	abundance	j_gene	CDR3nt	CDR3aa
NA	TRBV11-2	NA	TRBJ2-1	TGTGCCAGCAGCTTAGTCCTGGGGTCGCAGCAGTTCTTC	CASSLVLGSQQFF
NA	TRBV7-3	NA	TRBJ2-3	TGTGCCAGCAGCTTAAGAACAGGCACAGATACGCAGTATTTT	CASSLRTGTDTQYF
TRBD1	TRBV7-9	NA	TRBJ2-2	TGTGCCAGCAGCTTACACTACAGGGGGCTTGGCACCGGGGAGCTGTTTTTT	CASSLHYRGLGTGELFF
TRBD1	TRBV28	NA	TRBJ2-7	TGTGCCAGCAGGGACAGGGGGGACTACGAGCAGTACTTC	CASRDRGDYEQYF
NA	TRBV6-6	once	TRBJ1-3	TGTGCCAGCAGTCCCTCAGGGGCAGGAAACACCATATATTTT	CASSPSGAGNTIYF
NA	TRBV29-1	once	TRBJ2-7	TGCAGCGTATGGATGAATACGGAGGCCGAGCAGTACTTC	CSVWMNTEAEQYF
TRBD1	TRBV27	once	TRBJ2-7	TGTGCCAGCAGTTTAATGGCAGGGGGACCCTACGAGCAGTACTTC	CASSLMAGGPYEQYF
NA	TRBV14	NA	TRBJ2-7	TGTGCCAGCAGCCAAGTGGTGGCAGGAGCAAACTCCTACGAGCAGTACTTC	CASSQVVAGANSYEQYF
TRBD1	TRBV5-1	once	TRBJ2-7	TGCGCCAGCAGCGTGGGACAGGGATCCTACGAGCAGTACTTC	CASSVGQGSYEQYF
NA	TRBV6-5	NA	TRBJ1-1	TGTGCCAGCAGTTACCAACCAGGGGTGCTGAACACTGAAGCTTTCTTT	CASSYQPGVLNTEAFF
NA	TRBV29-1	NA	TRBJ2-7	TGCAGCGGGGTCGGTGACGGGAAAGGGTACGAGCAGTACTTC	CSGVGDGKGYEQYF
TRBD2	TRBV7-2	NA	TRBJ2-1	TGTGCCAGCAGCTTAGTAGGCGGGGGGTATTACAATGAGCAGTTCTTC	CASSLVGGGYYNEQFF
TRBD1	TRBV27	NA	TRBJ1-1	TGTGCCAGCAGTTCGTCCGGGACAGGGAACACTGAAGCTTTCTTT	CASSSSGTGNTEAFF
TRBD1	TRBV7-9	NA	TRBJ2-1	TGTGCCAGCAGCCCGGGGACAGGGCTGAATGAGCAGTTCTTC	CASSPGTGLNEQFF
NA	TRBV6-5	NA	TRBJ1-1	TGTGCCAGCAGTTACTCCGCAGGGCCGAACACTGAAGCTTTCTTT	CASSYSAGPNTEAFF
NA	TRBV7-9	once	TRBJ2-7	TGTGCCAGCAGCCAGATGGTTGACGAGCAGTACTTC	CASSQMVDEQYF
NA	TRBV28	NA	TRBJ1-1	TGTGCCAGCGTCGGGGGGCTCGGCACTGAAGCTTTCTTT	CASVGGLGTEAFF
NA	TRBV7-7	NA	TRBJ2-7	TGTGCCAGACACGACGACGAGCAGTACTTC	CARHDDEQYF
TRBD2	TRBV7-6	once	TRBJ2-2	TGTGCCAGCAGCAACGGACTAGCGGGAGTAGCCGGGGAGCTGTTTTTT	CASSNGLAGVAGELFF
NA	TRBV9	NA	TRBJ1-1	TGTGCCAGCAGCGGAGAGGTAGGGGATATGAACACTGAAGCTTTCTTT	CASSGEVGDMNTEAFF
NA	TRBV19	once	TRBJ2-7	TGTGCCAGTAGTATTGAAACATGGGCATCCTACGAGCAGTACTTC	CASSIETWASYEQYF
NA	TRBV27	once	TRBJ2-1	TGTGCCAGCAGTTTAGGGGCCCGGCCCTCCGATGAGCAGTTCTTC	CASSLGARPSDEQFF
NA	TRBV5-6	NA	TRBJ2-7	TGTGCCAGCAGCTACCTTTCGGGAGCCGAGCAGTACTTC	CASSYLSGAEQYF
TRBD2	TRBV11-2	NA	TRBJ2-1	TGTGCCAGCAGCTTGAGCGGGAGCTCCTACAATGAGCAGTTCTTC	CASSLSGSSYNEQFF
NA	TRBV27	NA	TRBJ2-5	TGTGCCAGCAGTTTCCTCTGGGAGACCCAGTACTTC	CASSFLWETQYF
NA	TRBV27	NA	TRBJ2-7	TGTGCCAGCAGTTTATCGCTAGGGGCTCTTAAGTACGAGCAGTACTTC	CASSLSLGALKYEQYF
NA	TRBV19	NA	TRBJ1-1	TGTGCCAGTAGTATATCGAGGGGAGGCACTGAAGCTTTCTTT	CASSISRGGTEAFF
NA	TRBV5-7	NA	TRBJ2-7	TGTGCCAGCAGCCCAGCGGGTTGGGGCTTCTCCTACGAGCAGTACTTC	CASSPAGWGFSYEQYF
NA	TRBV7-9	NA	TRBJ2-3	TGTGCCAACCAGGACGCAGATACGCAGTATTTT	CANQDADTQYF
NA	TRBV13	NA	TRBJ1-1	TGTGCCAGCAGCTCCCCGACAGTAAGAACTGAAGCTTTCTTT	CASSSPTVRTEAFF
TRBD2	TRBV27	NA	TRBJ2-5	TGTGCCAGCAGTAATGTCCTAGCGGGAGTGTGGGAGACCCAGTACTTC	CASSNVLAGVWETQYF
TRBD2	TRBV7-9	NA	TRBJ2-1	TGTGCCAGCAGCTTGAAAGGGACTACGGCCTATGAGCAGTTCTTC	CASSLKGTTAYEQFF
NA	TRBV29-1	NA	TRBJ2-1	TGCAGCGTTGAAGCGCCGGCCCATCGGGAGTCCAATGAGCAGTTCTTC	CSVEAPAHRESNEQFF
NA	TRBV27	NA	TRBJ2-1	TGTGCCAGCAGTCTCGAAGGGACCCAACTCAATGAGCAGTTCTTC	CASSLEGTQLNEQFF
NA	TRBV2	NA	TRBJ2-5	TGTGCCAGCAGGGCCACTAGTTATGAGACCCAGTACTTC	CASRATSYETQYF
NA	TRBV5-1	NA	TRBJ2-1	TGCGCCAGCAGCTTGGGGGACTCTACTAGCAATGAGCAGTTCTTC	CASSLGDSTSNEQFF
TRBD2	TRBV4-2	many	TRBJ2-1	TGTGCCAGCAGCACGCGACTAGCGGGAAACAATGAGCAGTTCTTC	CASSTRLAGNNEQFF
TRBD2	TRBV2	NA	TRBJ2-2	TGTGCCAGCAGTGGACGACTAGCGGGACACAGTGAGGGCGGGGAGCTGTTTTTT	CASSGRLAGHSEGGELFF
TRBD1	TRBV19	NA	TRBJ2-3	TGTGCCAGTAGTATCCAGGACAGGGGGACAGATACGCAGTATTTT	CASSIQDRGTDTQYF
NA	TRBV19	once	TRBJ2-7	TGTGCCAGTAGTATAGGATTGAGCAGGACCTACGAGCAGTACTTC	CASSIGLSRTYEQYF
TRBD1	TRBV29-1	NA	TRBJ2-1	TGCAGCGTCGGGACAGGGGGGTTTGATGAGCAGTTCTTC	CSVGTGGFDEQFF
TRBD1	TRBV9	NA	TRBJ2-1	TGTGCCAGCAGCGGTTCCGGGACAGGGAATCACAATGAGCAGTTCTTC	CASSGSGTGNHNEQFF
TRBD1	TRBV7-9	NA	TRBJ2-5	TGTGCCAGCAGCTTACAGGGGGCTCAAGAGACCCAGTACTTC	CASSLQGAQETQYF
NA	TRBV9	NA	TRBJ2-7	TGTGCCAGCAGCACCGGTCCTAGCGTAAGCTCCTACGAGCAGTACTTC	CASSTGPSVSSYEQYF